The 23 T cell receptor beta chains below come from one sample, sequenced in a study of blood T cell repertoires in COVID-19. Assay: immunoSEQ multiplex PCR; the TCRdb copy retains only in-frame clones and omits some. The sample lists a few hundred thousand clones; 88% were seen once. The sequencing sample was made of peripheral blood. The source of these receptors is a man aged 70 or older with acute or convalescent COVID-19.

Regarding this clone: Other DNA variants within this sample encode the same CDR3. V usage is TRBV2 and J usage is TRBJ2-3; 13 nucleotides match TRBD2. Germline lookup yields CDR1 SNHLY and CDR2 FYNNEI. CDR3 length: 14 amino acids. V lost 8 bases, J lost 2 bases, and 1 base stayed unmatched. CDR3 region: CASGLAGVTDTQYF. The CDR3 coding sequence is TGTGCCAGCGGACTAGCGGGGGTCACAGATACGCAGTATTTT. The full variable domain, rest sourced from reference TRBV2 and TRBJ2-3, is EPEVTQTPSHQVTQMGQEVILRCVPISNHLYFYWYRQILGQKVEFLVSFYNNEISEKSEIFDDQFSVERPDGSNFTLKIRSTKLEDSAMYFCASGLAGVTDTQYFGPGTRLTVL.

This chain joins TRBV11-2 and TRBJ2-3; D not resolved. Germline values: CDR1 SGHAT, CDR2 FQNNGV. The CDR3 extends over 15 amino acids. V dropped 5 bases and J dropped 2 bases, with 14 bases sitting between them. CDR3 residues: CASSEQLPSTDTQYF. CDR3 DNA: TGTGCCAGCAGCGAGCAACTTCCCTCCACAGATACGCAGTATTTT.

The J gene is TRBJ1-2, the V gene TRBV30, with no clear D. The germline gives CDR1 GTSNPN, CDR2 SVGIG (reference sequence). Trimming removed 5 bases from V and 0 bases from J, with 16 bases in between. The CDR3 spans 15 residues. The CDR3 DNA follows: TGTGCCTGGGGGAGGGAGTTCGAGACTAACTATGGCTACACCTTC. It yields the protein CAWGREFETNYGYTF.

In its sample, this clone was seen once. V gene TRBV29-1 combines with J gene TRBJ2-7; possibly TRBD1 for D (5 bases). CDR3 length equals 13 residues. The germline CDR1 and CDR2 sequences are SQVTM and ANQGSEA. The ends were cut back, 0 bases at V and 2 bases at J, with 8 bases in the middle. DNA of the CDR3: TGCAGCGTTGAAGACAGGGCGACCTACGAGCAGTACTTC. Its protein is CSVEDRATYEQYF.

Concerning this clone itself: Other DNA sequences in the sample encode the same CDR3. The chain recombines TRBV7-9 with TRBJ2-7, with 8 positions matching TRBD2. CDR1 and CDR2 from the germline V gene are SEHNR and FQNEAQ (reference sequence). J was trimmed by 3 bases and V by 2 bases; bases with no gene match: 6. The CDR3 loop spans 15 amino acids. CDR3 protein: CASSLYGTSGYEQYF. CDR3 in DNA: TGTGCCAGCAGCTTATATGGGACTAGTGGCTACGAGCAGTACTTC.

The V and J genes are TRBV7-9 and TRBJ1-4, with TRBD1 identical over 8 bases. This CDR3 has 15 amino acids. J was trimmed by 5 bases and V by 5 bases; bases with no gene match: 7. CDR1 is SEHNR and CDR2 is FQNEAQ in the germline V gene (reference sequence). Here the CDR3 reads CASSPQRQGNEKLFF. The CDR3 DNA reads TGTGCCAGCAGCCCTCAGAGACAGGGGAATGAAAAACTGTTTTTT.

The gene calls are TRBV6-5 and TRBJ2-7; TRBD1 matches 10 bases. Germline CDR1 MNHEY, CDR2 SVGAGI. V trimming: 0 bases; J trimming: 6 bases; junction bases outside the gene matches: 8. The CDR3 contains 16 residues. The CDR3 region has the DNA TGTGCCAGCAGTTACTCGTCCGGGACAGGGGTTTCCGAGCAGTACTTC. Amino acids: CASSYSSGTGVSEQYF.

Only a few counts were recorded for this clone. The chain employs TRBV4-1 and TRBJ2-2, with TRBD1 matching 11 bases. The CDR3 runs 15 residues. V trimming: 5 bases; J trimming: 5 bases; junction bases outside the gene matches: 4. CDR1 and CDR2 from the germline V gene are MGHRA and YSYEKL. The CDR3 DNA sequence: TGCGCCAGCAGCAGGGACAGGGGGATTACCGGGGAGCTGTTTTTT. It codes for CASSRDRGITGELFF.

This rearrangement joins TRBV3-1 (or the pseudogene TRBV3-2) to TRBJ2-7; TRBD1 agrees at 11 bases. The CDR3 is 15 amino acids. Germline CDR1 LGHDT, CDR2 YNNKEL (reference sequence). Trimming at V came to 4 bases and at J to 5 bases, leaving 7 bases not matched to a gene. This CDR3 is CASSLGTGGSNEQYF. Here the CDR3 DNA reads TGTGCCAGCAGCCTTGGGACAGGGGGGAGCAACGAGCAGTACTTC.

This chain connects TRBV7-2 to TRBJ2-2, with 11 positions matching TRBD2. Germline assignment: CDR1 SGHTA and CDR2 FQGNSA. CDR3 size: 15 residues. Trimming at V came to 5 bases and at J to 6 bases, leaving 5 bases not matched to a gene. CDR3 amino acids: CASSPRLAGPGELFF. Written as DNA, the CDR3 is TGTGCCAGCAGCCCCCGACTAGCGGGGCCCGGGGAGCTGTTTTTT.

A note on this clone: In the same sample, other DNA sequences code for this CDR3. This sequence joins TRBV7-8 and TRBJ2-7; TRBD2 matches 7 bases. V trimming: 1 base; J trimming: 4 bases; junction bases outside the gene matches: 4. The CDR3 sequence is 14 residues long. The germline CDR1 and CDR2 sequences are SGHVS and FQNEAQ. The CDR3 DNA reads TGTGCCAGCAGCTTAGGAGCGGGATCGTACGAGCAGTACTTC. Translation: CASSLGAGSYEQYF.

This clone was observed a single time. The J gene is TRBJ1-4, the V gene TRBV27; a possible D gene is TRBD1 (5 bases). The germline V gene has CDR1 MNHEY and CDR2 SMNVEV (reference sequence). V was clipped by 5 bases and J by 10 bases, with 20 bases between them. This CDR3 spans 15 amino acids. CDR3 sequence: CASSPQAQGGGKLFF. DNA of the CDR3: TGTGCCAGCAGTCCCCAAGCTCAGGGCGGGGGAAAACTGTTTTTT.

CDR3: CASSMADRGLYGYTF. DNA for the CDR3: TGTGCCAGCAGCATGGCGGACAGGGGGCTATATGGCTACACCTTC. The V gene is TRBV9, the J gene TRBJ1-2; 11 bases are shared with TRBD1. This CDR3 has 15 amino acids. V was pared by 4 bases and J by 5 bases, with 7 bases of the junction left unmatched. The germline V gene has CDR1 SGDLS and CDR2 YYNGEE.

The chain joins TRBV19 to TRBJ2-5; 11 positions agree with TRBD1. Germline V gives CDR1 LNHDA, CDR2 SQIVND (reference sequence). The CDR3 has 16 amino acids. The V and J ends lost 8 bases and 4 bases, in that order; junction bases with no gene match: 12. The CDR3 region has the DNA TGTGCCAGTCGACCGGGACAGGGGGTAGGTGTAGAGACCCAGTACTTC. Amino acid sequence: CASRPGQGVGVETQYF.

This sequence joins TRBV18 and TRBJ1-4; 7 bases map to TRBD1. Germline V gives CDR1 KGHSH, CDR2 LQKENI. J was trimmed by 7 bases and V by 4 bases; bases with no gene match: 6. The CDR3 loop spans 14 amino acids. The CDR3 loop is CASSQDRSSEKLFF. In DNA form, the CDR3 reads TGTGCCAGCTCACAGGACAGGAGCTCTGAAAAACTGTTTTTT.

J is TRBJ1-4 and V is TRBV3-1 (or the pseudogene TRBV3-2), with a possible D match to TRBD1 (6 bases). This CDR3 is built from 16 residues. In germline, CDR1 is LGHDT, CDR2 YNNKEL (reference sequence). V was cut by 0 bases and J by 6 bases, with 14 bases left in between. The CDR3 DNA reads TGTGCCAGCAGCCAAGATAACGGGGGGCTTGATGAAAAACTGTTTTTT. This encodes CASSQDNGGLDEKLFF.

The gene calls are TRBV11-2 and TRBJ1-6; D possibly corresponds to TRBD1 (5 bases). Germline V gene data show CDR1 as SGHAT and CDR2 as FQNNGV. The CDR3 consists of 18 residues. V lost 5 bases to trimming and J lost 2 bases, with 19 bases between them. The CDR3 spells CASSPRGFPGTYNSPLHF. The CDR3 DNA follows: TGTGCCAGCAGCCCTCGAGGATTCCCAGGGACCTATAATTCACCCCTCCACTTT.

This chain uses TRBV5-4 with TRBJ2-1, with a possible D match to TRBD1 (8 bases). Germline CDR1 is SGHNT and CDR2 is YYREEE (reference sequence). The CDR3 is 16 amino acids. The V end was cut by 5 bases, the J end by 0 bases, with 15 bases between. The CDR3 protein is CASSPGGGSSYNEQFF. As DNA, the CDR3 is TGTGCCAGCAGTCCAGGGGGCGGGAGCTCCTACAATGAGCAGTTCTTC.

The V gene is TRBV10-3, the J gene TRBJ2-7; D is uncertain. V was clipped by 2 bases and J by 6 bases, with 14 bases between them. The CDR3 length is 14 residues. In germline, CDR1 is ENHRY, CDR2 SYGVKD. CDR3 in DNA: TGTGCCATCAGTGAGGCATTACGTTCCGGCGAGCAGTACTTC. Translating gives CAISEALRSGEQYF.

Only one count was recorded for this clone. The V call is TRBV4-3, the J call TRBJ2-7; 11 bases map to TRBD2. The CDR3 spans 15 residues. From germline, CDR1 is LGHNA and CDR2 YSLEER. V trimming: 4 bases; J trimming: 1 base; junction bases outside the gene matches: 3. The CDR3 DNA sequence: TGCGCCAGCAGCCCTAGCGGGGGGCTATCCTACGAGCAGTACTTC. Translated: CASSPSGGLSYEQYF.

The chain is built from TRBV5-4 and TRBJ1-2; 9 bases fit TRBD1. CDR1 is SGHNT and CDR2 is YYREEE in the germline V gene (reference sequence). Trimming cost V 4 bases and J 7 bases; bases outside gene matches: 17. This CDR3 has 17 residues. The CDR3 protein is CASSPGQGVRFGGGYTF. CDR3 nucleotides: TGTGCCAGCAGCCCGGGACAGGGAGTACGATTTGGGGGTGGCTACACCTTC.

This chain uses TRBV28 with TRBJ1-6; TRBD1 might be the D (5 bases). Germline lookup yields CDR1 MDHEN and CDR2 SYDVKM. The CDR3 runs to 14 residues. V gave up 1 base and J gave up 7 bases, with 8 bases separating them. The CDR3 nucleotides read TGTGCCAGCAGTTTATCGCAGGGAAATTCACCCCTCCACTTT. This gives the protein CASSLSQGNSPLHF.

The CDR3 region is CASSLVREHGYTF. DNA for the CDR3: TGTGCCAGCAGCTTGGTTAGGGAGCATGGCTACACCTTC. The chain recombines TRBV5-4 with TRBJ1-2; D gene unclear. The ends were cut back, 0 bases at V and 6 bases at J, with 9 bases in the middle. The germline V gene encodes CDR1 SGHNT and CDR2 YYREEE (reference sequence). The CDR3 has 13 amino acids.